A single sample is the source of the 27 T cell receptor beta chains below, sequenced in a study of CD8 T cells in Susac syndrome. Random hexamers were used to reverse transcribe an amount of roughly 0.5 to 1 ug RNA. Each CDR3 protein is one row after TCRdb ran MiXCR on the immunoSEQ multiplex PCR reads. This sample has around 71,000 distinct CDR3 sequences, with about 92% found just once. The sequenced sample consisted of CD4+ T cells from PBMCs. These receptors all come from a human donor with Susac syndrome.

The gene calls are TRBV27 and TRBJ2-1; the D gene is possibly TRBD2 (6 bases). Per germline, CDR1 MNHEY and CDR2 SMNVEV (reference sequence). This CDR3 spans 17 amino acids. V lost 5 bases and J 6 bases, leaving 23 bases between the germline ends. This CDR3 is CASSGWKSGTSSNEQFF. Written as DNA, the CDR3 is TGTGCCAGCAGTGGGTGGAAATCCGGGACTTCATCCAATGAGCAGTTCTTC.

The gene calls are TRBV3-1 and TRBJ1-3, with D possibly TRBD1 on 5 matching bases. V was cut by 4 bases and J by 4 bases, with 11 bases left in between. The V gene's germline CDR1 is LGHDT and CDR2 YNNKEL (reference sequence). The CDR3 sequence is 14 residues long. This chain's CDR3 is CASSRQGRGNTIYF. For the CDR3, the DNA is TGTGCCAGCAGCCGTCAGGGAAGGGGAAACACCATATATTTT.

The gene calls are TRBV28 and TRBJ2-3; 12 bases line up with TRBD2. The CDR3 covers 16 residues. Looked up from germline, CDR1 is MDHEN and CDR2 is SYDVKM. After removal of 3 bases from V and 8 bases from J, the junction contained 9 bases not matched to a gene. CDR3 amino acids: CASSFMASGGAGTQYF. The DNA of the CDR3 is TGTGCCAGCAGTTTTATGGCTAGCGGGGGGGCGGGTACGCAGTATTTT. Using reference TRBV28 and TRBJ2-3 for the parts outside the CDR3, the full variable domain is DVKVTQSSRYLVKRTGEKVFLECVQDMDHENMFWYRQDPGLGLRLIYFSYDVKMKEKGDIPEGYSVSREKKERFSLILESASTNQTSMYLCASSFMASGGAGTQYFGPGTRLTVL.

CDR3 sequence reads: CASSKGSGTGDEETQYF. DNA for the CDR3: TGTGCCAGTAGTAAAGGGTCCGGGACAGGGGATGAAGAGACCCAGTACTTC. V is TRBV19 and J is TRBJ2-5, with 10 bases fitting TRBD1. CDR1 and CDR2 from the germline V gene are LNHDA and SQIVND (reference sequence). The junction had 11 bases not matched to a gene; V was cut back by 4 bases and J by 3 bases. The CDR3 loop spans 17 amino acids.

This clonotype was picked up one time. The chain recombines TRBV24-1 with TRBJ2-3; unclear D gene. Germline CDR1 KGHDR, CDR2 SFDVKD. This CDR3 is built from 14 residues. V lost 1 base and J lost 5, with 9 bases in between. The CDR3 bases are TGTGCCACCAGTGATTTTCGGTCGGGAGATACGCAGTATTTT. Residues: CATSDFRSGDTQYF.

V and J are TRBV20-1 and TRBJ2-5, with TRBD2 as a possible D gene (5 bases). V lost 5 bases, J lost 1 base, and 14 bases lay in between. The CDR3 contains 14 residues. Germline lookup yields CDR1 DFQATT and CDR2 SNEGSKA (reference sequence). The CDR3 nucleotides are TGCAGTGCTTCACCCGGGGTCCTCCAAGAGACCCAGTACTTC. Protein product: CSASPGVLQETQYF.

CDR3 DNA: TGCGCCAGCAGCGACGTCCAGGGCGTACAAGAGACCCAGTACTTC. It encodes CASSDVQGVQETQYF. The rearrangement links TRBV5-1 to TRBJ2-5, with a weak D call TRBD1 (5 bases). The CDR3 spans 15 residues. V was shortened by 4 bases and J by 2 bases, with 15 bases between the two germline ends. The germline V gene encodes CDR1 SGHRS and CDR2 YFSETQ.

This clonotype has just a few counts. V is TRBV15 and J is TRBJ1-1; D ambiguous. From germline, CDR1 is LNHNV and CDR2 YYDKDF (reference sequence). This CDR3 is 12 amino acids long. Trimming removed 0 bases from V and 8 bases from J, with 7 bases in between. CDR3 bases: TGTGCCACCAGCAGAGACCCCCTCGAAGCTTTCTTT. Residues: CATSRDPLEAFF.

This clonotype was detected only once. The chain recombines TRBV28 with TRBJ2-7; D is tentatively TRBD1 or TRBD2 (5 bases each). This CDR3 region has 12 residues. CDR1 and CDR2 from the germline V gene are MDHEN and SYDVKM. Trimming pared 3 bases from V and 7 bases from J, leaving 10 bases between. The CDR3 is CASSLVWGEQYF. Here the CDR3 DNA reads TGTGCCAGCAGTTTGGTATGGGGGGAGCAGTACTTC. Full variable domain (outside the CDR3, taken from reference TRBV28 and TRBJ2-7): DVKVTQSSRYLVKRTGEKVFLECVQDMDHENMFWYRQDPGLGLRLIYFSYDVKMKEKGDIPEGYSVSREKKERFSLILESASTNQTSMYLCASSLVWGEQYFGPGTRLTVT.

The chain uses TRBV6-2 or TRBV6-3 and TRBJ1-6, with 10 bases lining up with TRBD1. Germline CDR1 reads MNHEY; CDR2 reads SVGEGT. The CDR3 totals 15 residues. V shed 5 bases, J shed 7 bases, and the junction held 5 bases outside the gene matches. CDR3 residues: CASSTETGGNSPLHF. The CDR3 DNA reads TGTGCCAGCAGTACCGAGACAGGGGGCAATTCACCCCTCCACTTT.

The V gene is TRBV7-2, the J gene TRBJ2-4, with TRBD2 as a possible D gene (6 bases). CDR3 length: 15 amino acids. Germline CDR1 is SGHTA and CDR2 is FQGNSA. V was shortened by 5 bases and J by 6 bases, with 17 bases between the two germline ends. The CDR3 coding sequence is TGTGCCAGCAGCCGCCCTTCGGAGGGTGGAAACATTCAGTACTTC. Its protein is CASSRPSEGGNIQYF.

V usage is TRBV7-9 and J usage is TRBJ2-6; D is perhaps TRBD1 or TRBD2 (6 bases each). CDR3 length: 17 amino acids. Germline loops: CDR1 SEHNR, CDR2 FQNEAQ (reference sequence). V was shortened by 2 bases and J by 4 bases, with 15 bases between the two germline ends. CDR3 DNA: TGTGCCAGCAGCTTATGGGGTCGGGGGCTCGGGGCCAACGTCCTGACTTTC. It specifies CASSLWGRGLGANVLTF.

The chain combines TRBV9 with TRBJ1-1; D ambiguous. CDR1 is SGDLS and CDR2 is YYNGEE in the germline V gene. V lost 3 bases, J lost 0 bases, and 9 bases lay in between. The CDR3 is made up of 14 amino acids. The CDR3 sequence: CASSENSLNTEAFF. In DNA, the CDR3 is TGTGCCAGCAGCGAGAACAGCCTGAACACTGAAGCTTTCTTT.

The J gene is TRBJ2-3, the V gene TRBV11-2; D may be TRBD1 or TRBD2 (5 bases each). Germline V lookup: CDR1 SGHAT, CDR2 FQNNGV. CDR3 length equals 15 residues. The V end was cut by 8 bases, the J end by 1 base, with 16 bases between. This CDR3 is CASCSGRQGTDTQYF. The CDR3 DNA sequence: TGTGCCAGCTGCTCGGGGCGTCAAGGCACAGATACGCAGTATTTT.

V usage is TRBV15 and J usage is TRBJ2-5; a possible D gene is TRBD2 (5 bases). With 1 base removed from V and 2 bases from J, the gap between germline ends came to 17 bases. This CDR3 has 17 residues. Germline CDR1 and CDR2: LNHNV and YYDKDF (reference sequence). CDR3 bases: TGTGCCACCAGCAGAGCTCGTGAACGGACTCTACAAGAGACCCAGTACTTC. Its translation is CATSRARERTLQETQYF.

The chain combines TRBV20-1 with TRBJ2-7; 7 bases agree with TRBD1. CDR3 length: 15 amino acids. V was clipped by 4 bases and J by 5 bases; unmatched bases: 14. Germline V gives CDR1 DFQATT, CDR2 SNEGSKA (reference sequence). CDR3 sequence reads: CSATKPGIGGHEQYF. Written as DNA, the CDR3 is TGCAGTGCTACAAAGCCCGGGATAGGGGGCCACGAGCAGTACTTC.

The rearrangement links TRBV20-1 to TRBJ1-6; 9 nucleotides agree with TRBD1. Germline CDR1 is DFQATT and CDR2 is SNEGSKA (reference sequence). The CDR3 loop spans 17 amino acids. With V trimmed by 4 bases and J by 7 bases, 14 bases remained unmatched. CDR3 in amino acids: CSATINGTGRRNSPLHF. CDR3 coding DNA: TGCAGTGCTACAATAAACGGGACAGGGAGGAGGAATTCACCCCTCCACTTT.

The V gene is TRBV6-5, the J gene TRBJ2-3; 7 bases fit TRBD1. There are 15 residues in the CDR3. Germline V gene data show CDR1 as MNHEY and CDR2 as SVGAGI. The junction had 6 bases not matched to a gene; V was cut back by 6 bases and J by 0 bases. The CDR3 bases are TGTGCCAGCAGCCCGACAGGGTCTAGCACAGATACGCAGTATTTT. This encodes CASSPTGSSTDTQYF.

This chain uses TRBV20-1 with TRBJ2-3, with 7 bases fitting TRBD1. The CDR3 has 15 residues. The germline V gene has CDR1 DFQATT and CDR2 SNEGSKA (reference sequence). The V and J ends lost 1 base and 2 bases, in that order; junction bases with no gene match: 6. The CDR3, as DNA: TGCAGTGCTAGAGGGGGGACAGATCACACAGATACGCAGTATTTT. Translation gives CSARGGTDHTDTQYF.

The V and J genes are TRBV10-3 and TRBJ1-1, with 10 bases lining up with TRBD1. Germline V gene lookup returns CDR1 ENHRY and CDR2 SYGVKD. This CDR3 has 17 residues. The V segment lost 0 bases and the J segment 3 bases; nucleotides outside the gene matches: 7. The CDR3, as DNA: TGTGCCATCAGTGAGTCGATGTGGACAGGGGGTGACACTGAAGCTTTCTTT. It specifies CAISESMWTGGDTEAFF.

The chain has TRBV9 and TRBJ2-3; the match to TRBD2 covers 8 bases. CDR3 length equals 16 residues. The V gene's germline CDR1 is SGDLS and CDR2 YYNGEE. With 4 bases clipped from V and 4 bases from J, the junction kept 11 bases outside the gene matches. Written as DNA, the CDR3 is TGTGCCAGCAGCCTTAGCGGGGTTTTGCGGTCAGATACGCAGTATTTT. Translation: CASSLSGVLRSDTQYF.

V usage is TRBV7-2 and J usage is TRBJ1-5; no clear D. Germline loops: CDR1 SGHTA, CDR2 FQGNSA. The V and J ends lost 3 bases and 5 bases respectively, with 11 bases between them. This CDR3 has 14 residues. CDR3 sequence (DNA): TGTGCCAGCAGCTTCTTCAGGAGCGATCAGCCCCAGCATTTT. Translated, it gives CASSFFRSDQPQHF.

The J gene is TRBJ2-1, the V gene TRBV11-3; 8 bases are shared with TRBD1. CDR1 is SGHNT and CDR2 is YENEEA in the germline V gene. With V trimmed by 2 bases and J by 6 bases, 6 bases remained unmatched. The CDR3 sequence is 15 residues long. The CDR3 DNA reads as TGTGCCAGCAGCTTAAGGACAGGGATCGGCAATGAGCAGTTCTTC. This codes for CASSLRTGIGNEQFF. The full variable domain, with the rest looked up from reference TRBV11-3 and TRBJ2-1, is EAGVVQSPRYKIIEKKQPVAFWCNPISGHNTLYWYLQNLGQGPELLIRYENEEAVDDSQLPKDRFSAERLKGVDSTLKIQPAELGDSAVYLCASSLRTGIGNEQFFGPGTRLTVL.

J is TRBJ2-7 and V is TRBV30; possible D gene TRBD1, 7 bases. V lost 4 bases and J 1 base, leaving 11 bases between the germline ends. The CDR3 consists of 13 residues. Germline V gene lookup returns CDR1 GTSNPN and CDR2 SVGIG (reference sequence). The CDR3 coding sequence is TGTGCCTGGACAGGGGGGAATTCCTACGAGCAGTACTTC. Protein: CAWTGGNSYEQYF.

V is TRBV20-1 and J is TRBJ2-5; D call uncertain. Germline loops: CDR1 DFQATT, CDR2 SNEGSKA (reference sequence). V was shortened by 1 base and J by 4 bases, with 16 bases between the two germline ends. This CDR3 has 15 amino acids. The CDR3 loop is CSARVPHHGGETQYF. Written as DNA, the CDR3 is TGCAGTGCTAGAGTACCACACCATGGTGGAGAGACCCAGTACTTC.

V gene TRBV11-3 combines with J gene TRBJ1-1; TRBD1 matches 7 bases. Germline V gene data show CDR1 as SGHNT and CDR2 as YENEEA. V lost 3 bases to trimming and J lost 3 bases; unmatched junction nucleotides: 1. This CDR3 contains 13 residues. The CDR3 coding sequence is TGTGCCAGCAGCTTTGGACAGGACACTGAAGCTTTCTTT. It is translated as CASSFGQDTEAFF.

The genes are TRBV6-1 and TRBJ2-6; D call uncertain. V was clipped by 9 bases and J by 1 base, with 19 bases between them. CDR3 size: 17 residues. Germline assignment: CDR1 MNHNS and CDR2 SASEGT. The CDR3 here is CASGLLTANSGANVLTF. In DNA, the CDR3 is TGTGCCAGTGGGCTTTTGACGGCTAATTCTGGGGCCAACGTCCTGACTTTC.